A single TCR beta chain is shown here with its context. Per the authors' pipeline: Scientists estimated how many nucleated cells there were by amplifying reference gene primers. TCRdb keeps only in-frame clones here, not all; method: immunoSEQ multiplex PCR. That table is the source of V, J and clone size, and D and trimming were worked out from the DNA. The sample contains approximately 490,000 clones, approximately 90% of which appear only once. The sample is drawn from a study of blood T cell repertoires in COVID-19. Recovery meant two consecutive negative NP/OP PCR tests, professional clearance, or resolved symptoms. This TCR was recovered from a woman in her sixties or seventies who had recovered from COVID-19. The specimen was PBMCs or T cells enriched from blood (not recorded which).

CDR3 in DNA: TGTGCCAGCAGCGTGGACAGGGGGCTAGATTACGAGCAGTACGTC. The encoded protein is CASSVDRGLDYEQYV. The chain couples TRBV7-2 to TRBJ2-7; 11 nucleotides line up with TRBD1. The germline CDR1 and CDR2 sequences are SGHTA and FQGNSA. CDR3 length: 15 residues. V was pared by 5 bases and J by 4 bases, with 7 bases of the junction left unmatched.